Each of the 23 T cell receptor beta chains below was sequenced from the same sample in a study of blood T cell repertoires in COVID-19 (TCRdb year 2020). Library construction relied on the immunoSEQ multiplex PCR assay. TCRdb stores this immuneACCESS table with in-frame sequences only. Part of the clones is absent; in the studies checked, under half of the shortfall reflects unresolved V genes, and no reason is known for the rest. The sample table shows around 250,000 clones, and roughly nine tenths are seen once. 6.2% of the sample lies in the top ten. Sequencing used peripheral blood. The receptors derive from a man aged 60 to 69 with acute or convalescent COVID-19.

The CDR3 bases are TGTGCCAGCAGTTACCCTACCGGAGGGCGGGAGGATTACGAGCAGTACTTC. Translation gives CASSYPTGGREDYEQYF. The chain links TRBV6-2 or TRBV6-3 to TRBJ2-7; 8 bases align to TRBD2. This CDR3 is 17 amino acids long. Germline lookup yields CDR1 MNHEY and CDR2 SVGEGT. The V gene end was trimmed by 2 bases and the J gene end by 4 bases; junction bases not matched to a gene: 13.

V and J are TRBV6-5 and TRBJ1-6; D is possibly TRBD1 (6 bases). Germline lookup yields CDR1 MNHEY and CDR2 SVGAGI. Trimming stripped 2 bases from V and 10 bases from J, with 15 bases between. This CDR3 has 15 residues. CDR3 DNA sequence: TGTGCCAGCAGTTACGGGGACAAGGGTAACTCACCCCTCCACTTT. Translating it yields CASSYGDKGNSPLHF.

The chain couples TRBV24-1 to TRBJ2-2, with 7 nucleotides matching TRBD1. With 0 bases clipped from V and 1 base from J, the junction kept 4 bases outside the gene matches. CDR1 and CDR2 (germline): KGHDR, SFDVKD. The CDR3 spans 17 residues. The CDR3 region has the DNA TGTGCCACCAGTGATTTGAGCCGACAGGGGAACACCGGGGAGCTGTTTTTT. Protein product: CATSDLSRQGNTGELFF.

The chain recombines TRBV7-9 with TRBJ1-2, with 8 positions matching TRBD1. The germline V gene encodes CDR1 SEHNR and CDR2 FQNEAQ (reference sequence). J lost 8 bases, V lost 2 bases, and 7 bases had no gene match. This CDR3 comprises 14 residues. CDR3 protein: CASSLFGQGEGYTF. The CDR3 DNA reads as TGTGCCAGCAGCTTATTTGGACAGGGTGAGGGCTACACCTTC. The full variable domain, completed using reference TRBV7-9 and TRBJ1-2, is DTGVSQNPRHKITKRGQNVTFRCDPISEHNRLYWYRQTLGQGPEFLTYFQNEAQLEKSRLLSDRFSAERPKGSFSTLEIQRTEQGDSAMYLCASSLFGQGEGYTFGSGTRLTVV.

The CDR3 sequence is CASSEVTGDGYTF. The CDR3 region has the DNA TGTGCCAGCAGTGAGGTTACAGGGGATGGCTACACCTTC. This rearrangement joins TRBV2 to TRBJ1-2; 7 bases map to TRBD1. Per germline, CDR1 SNHLY and CDR2 FYNNEI. This CDR3 has 13 amino acids. Losses at the gene ends were 3 bases for V and 6 bases for J; bases not matched to a gene: 4. Drawing the rest from reference TRBV2 and TRBJ1-2, the complete variable domain is EPEVTQTPSHQVTQMGQEVILRCVPISNHLYFYWYRQILGQKVEFLVSFYNNEISEKSEIFDDQFSVERPDGSNFTLKIRSTKLEDSAMYFCASSEVTGDGYTFGSGTRLTVV.

CDR3 sequence reads: CASSSSGRAEQYF. DNA for the CDR3: TGTGCCAGCAGTTCTAGCGGGAGGGCCGAGCAGTACTTC. The chain is built from TRBV27 and TRBJ2-7, with 12 bases aligning to TRBD2. The V gene end was trimmed by 4 bases and the J gene end by 6 bases; junction bases not matched to a gene: 1. The CDR3 has 13 amino acids. Germline values: CDR1 MNHEY, CDR2 SMNVEV (reference sequence).

The chain carries TRBV2 and TRBJ1-2, with TRBD1 as a possible D gene (6 bases). Germline CDR1 reads SNHLY; CDR2 reads FYNNEI. The V end lost 7 bases, the J end lost 5 bases, and 14 bases lay between the germline ends. This CDR3 has 13 residues. CDR3 protein: CASTRQAPYGYTF. DNA of the CDR3: TGTGCCAGCACCCGACAGGCACCTTATGGCTACACCTTC.

The J gene is TRBJ2-5, the V gene TRBV25-1; D perhaps matches TRBD2 (6 bases). Trimming took off 1 base at V and 5 bases at J, with 8 bases between the two ends. CDR3 size: 13 residues. The germline gives CDR1 MGHDK, CDR2 SYGVNS. The CDR3 protein is CASSEFGGETQYF. CDR3 DNA sequence: TGTGCCAGCAGTGAATTTGGGGGGGAGACCCAGTACTTC.

The rearrangement uses TRBV2 and TRBJ1-1; the match to TRBD1 covers 7 bases. Per the germline V gene, CDR1 is SNHLY and CDR2 is FYNNEI. The V gene end was trimmed by 5 bases and the J gene end by 4 bases; junction bases not matched to a gene: 10. The CDR3 totals 15 residues. The CDR3 spells CASSIYRGRSTEAFF. As DNA, the CDR3 is TGTGCCAGCAGTATATACAGGGGCCGGAGCACTGAAGCTTTCTTT.

The genes are TRBV5-1 and TRBJ2-3; 7 nucleotides match TRBD2. CDR3 length: 16 residues. After removal of 0 bases from V and 4 bases from J, the junction contained 8 bases not matched to a gene. Germline V CDR1 and CDR2: SGHRS, YFSETQ. CDR3 bases: TGCGCCAGCAGCTTGGCGGAGCGGGAAACCTCAGATACGCAGTATTTT. Protein sequence: CASSLAERETSDTQYF.

The V gene is TRBV7-9, the J gene TRBJ2-1, with a possible D match to TRBD2 (5 bases). CDR1 and CDR2 from the germline V gene are SEHNR and FQNEAQ (reference sequence). V was cut by 2 bases and J by 12 bases, with 17 bases left in between. This CDR3 is 14 amino acids long. The DNA of the CDR3 is TGTGCCAGCAGCTTAAAGGGTACGGAGGCCGTGCAGTTCTTC. Translation: CASSLKGTEAVQFF.

The CDR3 here is CASSYMGSYYEKLFF. The CDR3 region has the DNA TGTGCCAGCAGTTACATGGGCAGCTACTATGAAAAACTGTTTTTT. The chain uses TRBV6-2 or TRBV6-3 and TRBJ1-4; D remains ambiguous. This CDR3 comprises 15 residues. Trimming stripped 2 bases from V and 6 bases from J, with 13 bases between. Germline lookup yields CDR1 MNHEY and CDR2 SVGEGT.

For the CDR3, the DNA is TGTGCCAGCAGTTCCAGGGAGGGGCAGCCCCAGCATTTT. Encoded protein: CASSSREGQPQHF. The V gene is TRBV12-3 or TRBV12-4, the J gene TRBJ1-5; possibly TRBD1 for D (5 bases). The V gene lost 4 bases and the J gene lost 7 bases, with 11 bases spanning the gap. The CDR3 totals 13 residues.

This clone has only a few counts. The V call is TRBV7-2, the J call TRBJ2-2; D is undetermined. Germline V CDR1 and CDR2: SGHTA, FQGNSA. This CDR3 has 14 amino acids. Trimming pared 1 base from V and 6 bases from J, leaving 9 bases between. CDR3 protein: CASSLVARAGELFF. The DNA for the CDR3 is TGTGCCAGCAGCTTAGTGGCTAGAGCCGGGGAGCTGTTTTTT.

In DNA form, the CDR3 reads TGTGCCAGCAGTTGGGGACAGGGGTTTGAGACCCAGTACTTC. This codes for CASSWGQGFETQYF. The chain joins TRBV6-5 to TRBJ2-5; 10 bases agree with TRBD1. V lost 4 bases and J lost 5; bases outside the gene matches: 4. This CDR3 has 14 residues. Germline values: CDR1 MNHEY, CDR2 SVGAGI.

The chain combines TRBV3-1 (or the pseudogene TRBV3-2) with TRBJ1-2; TRBD1 agrees at 8 bases. Germline V CDR1 and CDR2: LGHDT, YNNKEL (reference sequence). The CDR3 is 14 residues long. Germline trimming cut 4 bases from V and 8 bases from J; bases unmatched to any gene: 9. This chain's CDR3 is CASSLRGQTWGYTF. The CDR3 coding sequence is TGTGCCAGCAGCCTCAGGGGGCAAACGTGGGGCTACACCTTC.

This clone was observed once. The J gene is TRBJ2-3, the V gene TRBV10-3, with 10 bases identical to TRBD2. This CDR3 is 14 amino acids long. Germline CDR1 and CDR2: ENHRY and SYGVKD. V dropped 6 bases and J dropped 4; count of bases not matched to a gene: 4. For the CDR3, the DNA is TGTGCCATCAGCCCCGGGACTAGCGCAGATACGCAGTATTTT. Translation: CAISPGTSADTQYF.

The rearrangement links TRBV15 to TRBJ1-2; D might be TRBD1 (5 bases). Trimming pared 0 bases from V and 8 bases from J, leaving 10 bases between. The germline V gene has CDR1 LNHNV and CDR2 YYDKDF (reference sequence). This CDR3 is 13 amino acids long. CDR3 residues: CATSRERGLGYTF. CDR3 DNA: TGTGCCACCAGCAGAGAAAGGGGATTAGGCTACACCTTC.

This chain connects TRBV18 to TRBJ2-3, with 7 bases identical to TRBD2. The CDR3 runs to 14 residues. Looked up from germline, CDR1 is KGHSH and CDR2 is LQKENI. After removal of 2 bases from V and 2 bases from J, the junction contained 1 base not matched to a gene. CDR3 sequence: CASSPSGNTDTQYF. CDR3 in DNA: TGTGCCAGCTCACCAAGCGGGAACACAGATACGCAGTATTTT.

CDR3 region: CASSGTESATRQPQHF. CDR3 DNA sequence: TGTGCCAGCTCAGGGACAGAAAGTGCAACAAGACAGCCCCAGCATTTT. The chain employs TRBV18 and TRBJ1-5, with 7 nucleotides matching TRBD1. The V and J ends lost 5 bases and 7 bases, in that order; junction bases with no gene match: 14. This CDR3 comprises 16 residues. Per the germline V gene, CDR1 is KGHSH and CDR2 is LQKENI.

The gene calls are TRBV6-2 or TRBV6-3 and TRBJ2-7; 7 bases map to TRBD1. The V gene's germline CDR1 is MNHEY and CDR2 SVGEGT. This CDR3 spans 15 amino acids. The V and J ends lost 2 bases and 2 bases, in that order; junction bases with no gene match: 6. CDR3: CASSYGDRETYEQYF. CDR3 DNA: TGTGCCAGCAGTTACGGGGACAGAGAGACCTACGAGCAGTACTTC.

The table lists this clone with a few counts. The chain has TRBV10-3 and TRBJ1-1; D may be TRBD1 (5 bases). CDR3 length: 16 amino acids. Trimming removed 3 bases at V and 6 bases at J, with 20 bases between. CDR1 ENHRY and CDR2 SYGVKD come from the germline V gene. In nucleotides, the CDR3 is TGTGCCATCAGTGACGTCGCCCGGGGTGGAGGGGCTGAAGCTTTCTTT. This encodes CAISDVARGGGAEAFF.

The gene calls are TRBV19 and TRBJ2-1; a possible D gene is TRBD2 (6 bases). Trimming removed 6 bases at V and 5 bases at J, with 14 bases between. From germline, CDR1 is LNHDA and CDR2 SQIVND (reference sequence). CDR3 length: 14 amino acids. CDR3 in amino acids: CASRPTRGNNEQFF. CDR3 bases: TGTGCCAGTAGACCCACTCGCGGGAACAATGAGCAGTTCTTC.